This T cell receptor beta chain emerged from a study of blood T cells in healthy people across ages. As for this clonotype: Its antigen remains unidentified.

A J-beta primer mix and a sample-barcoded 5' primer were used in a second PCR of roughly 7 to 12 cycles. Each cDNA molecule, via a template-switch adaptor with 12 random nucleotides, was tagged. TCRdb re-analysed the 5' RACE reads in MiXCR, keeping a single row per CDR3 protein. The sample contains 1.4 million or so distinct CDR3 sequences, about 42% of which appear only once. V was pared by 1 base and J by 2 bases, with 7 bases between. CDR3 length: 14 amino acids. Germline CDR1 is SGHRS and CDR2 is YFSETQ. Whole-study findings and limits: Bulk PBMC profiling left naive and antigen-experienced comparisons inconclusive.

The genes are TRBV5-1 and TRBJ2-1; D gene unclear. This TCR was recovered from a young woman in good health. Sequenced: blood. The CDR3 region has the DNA TGCGCCAGCAGCTTGTGGGAACCCTACAATGAGCAGTTCTTC. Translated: CASSLWEPYNEQFF.